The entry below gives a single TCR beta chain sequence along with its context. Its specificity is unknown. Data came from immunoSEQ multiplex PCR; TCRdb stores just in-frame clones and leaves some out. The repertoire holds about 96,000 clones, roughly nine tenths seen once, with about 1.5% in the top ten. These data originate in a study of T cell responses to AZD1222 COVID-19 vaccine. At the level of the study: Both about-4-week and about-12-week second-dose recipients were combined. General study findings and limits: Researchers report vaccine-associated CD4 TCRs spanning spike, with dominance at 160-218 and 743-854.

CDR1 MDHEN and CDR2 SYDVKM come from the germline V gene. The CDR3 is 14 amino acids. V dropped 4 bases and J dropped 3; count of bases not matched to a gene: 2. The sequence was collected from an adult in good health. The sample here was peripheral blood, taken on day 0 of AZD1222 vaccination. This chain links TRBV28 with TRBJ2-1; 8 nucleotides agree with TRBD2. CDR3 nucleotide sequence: TGTGCCAGCAGTTCCGGGACTAGCTACAATGAGCAGTTCTTC. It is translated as CASSSGTSYNEQFF.